This TCR beta chain was sequenced during a study of blood T cells in healthy people across ages. A second 7 to 11 cycle PCR used barcoded and J-beta primers. A 12-random-nucleotide template-switch adaptor tagged each cDNA molecule. TCRdb reprocessed the 5' RACE reads with MiXCR, giving one entry per CDR3 protein. The profile shows 1.4 million to 1.5 million distinct CDR3 sequences, 40% to 50% of them singletons. This clonotype was recorded a few times. Its antigen is undetermined. The V segment lost 7 bases and the J segment 0 bases; nucleotides outside the gene matches: 7. The CDR3 is 16 residues long. Overall study findings and caveats: For the donors, CMV status was unknown and possibly confounded expanded clonotype changes. Versus aged donors, long-lived donors had higher diversity and more naive CD4+ cells.

Collection of 8.5 to 10 milliliters of peripheral blood was performed for each donor. Sequences were obtained from blood. The clonotype comes from a woman younger than 35 in good health. The rearrangement uses TRBV12-3 or TRBV12-4 and TRBJ2-1, with 9 bases aligning to TRBD2. As DNA, the CDR3 is TGTGCCAGCAAGTTGGGTAGCGGGGGCTCCTACAATGAGCAGTTCTTC. Amino acids: CASKLGSGGSYNEQFF.